Included here is one TCR beta chain sequence, with context. Its antigen is currently unknown. V was cut by 2 bases and J by 0 bases, with 13 bases left in between. The CDR3 consists of 16 residues. CDR1 MNHEY and CDR2 SVGAGI come from the germline V gene. Sequenced by immunoSEQ multiplex PCR; TCRdb stores in-frame clones only, minus some. The sample consists of 95,000 to 150,000 clones, 88% of them appearing once. This sample stems from a study of T cell responses to AZD1222 COVID-19 vaccine. Study-wide points: Repertoire sampling was restricted to post-peak T cell response timepoints. Unmutated regions of variants are reportedly targeted by nearly half of spike-specific TCRs.

This material consisted of peripheral blood, taken on day 0 of AZD1222 vaccination. The J gene is TRBJ1-2, the V gene TRBV6-5; possibly TRBD1 for D (6 bases). The TCR sequence derives from an adult in good health. The CDR3 sequence is CASSYGTLQANYGYTF. The CDR3 coding sequence is TGTGCCAGCAGTTACGGGACACTCCAAGCTAACTATGGCTACACCTTC.